These 10 T cell receptor beta chains were all obtained from the same sample, sequenced in a study of T cell changes during pregnancy in multiple sclerosis. The method was immunoSEQ multiplex PCR; TCRdb's version includes in-frame clones alone and lacks a portion of them. Of almost 50,000 clones listed, about 90% are singletons. Sequenced here: CD8+ T cells from peripheral blood mononuclear cells, sampled after pregnancy. These receptors originate from a female donor with multiple sclerosis, enrolled in a pregnancy study.

As for this clone: The same CDR3 can be traced to other DNA sequences in this sample. V gene TRBV6-5 combines with J gene TRBJ2-1, with D tentatively TRBD2 (5 bases). Germline lookup yields CDR1 MNHEY and CDR2 SVGAGI. V lost 4 bases and J 8 bases, leaving 12 bases between the germline ends. The CDR3 is 13 amino acids. CDR3 in DNA: TGTGCCAGCAGTTCCCCAAGTAGCGATGAGCAGTTCTTC. Its translation is CASSSPSSDEQFF.

The V call is TRBV7-2, the J call TRBJ1-5; no definite D call. V was shortened by 5 bases and J by 4 bases, with 15 bases between the two germline ends. CDR1 is SGHTA, CDR2 FQGNSA, per germline. The CDR3 consists of 15 residues. The CDR3 loop reads CASSLDSGSNQPQHF. The CDR3 DNA reads TGTGCCAGCAGCCTAGATTCCGGGTCAAATCAGCCCCAGCATTTT. Looking up the rest from reference TRBV7-2 and TRBJ1-5 gives the full variable domain: GAGVSQSPSNKVTEKGKDVELRCDPISGHTALYWYRQSLGQGLEFLIYFQGNSAPDKSGLPSDRFSAERTGGSVSTLTIQRTQQEDSAVYLCASSLDSGSNQPQHFGDGTRLSIL.

V is TRBV5-6 and J is TRBJ2-3; possibly TRBD1 for D (6 bases). The CDR3 runs to 15 residues. The V end was cut by 3 bases, the J end by 5 bases, with 16 bases between. Germline V CDR1 and CDR2: SGHDT, YYEEEE. The CDR3 here is CASSSYRDTKDTQYF. In DNA, the CDR3 is TGTGCCAGCAGCTCGTACCGGGACACCAAAGATACGCAGTATTTT.

The V call is TRBV6-6, the J call TRBJ1-5; 8 nucleotides line up with TRBD1. Germline CDR1 is MNHNY and CDR2 is SVGAGI (reference sequence). The CDR3 runs to 15 residues. V was clipped by 4 bases and J by 5 bases; unmatched bases: 7. This CDR3 reads CASSFLGQVDQPQHF. Here the CDR3 DNA reads TGTGCCAGCAGTTTTCTGGGACAGGTAGATCAGCCCCAGCATTTT.

The rearrangement links TRBV6-6 to TRBJ1-1; weak D call: TRBD1 (6 bases). This CDR3 is built from 11 residues. Per germline, CDR1 MNHNY and CDR2 SVGAGI (reference sequence). V was pared by 8 bases and J by 5 bases, with 9 bases between. CDR3 sequence (DNA): TGTGCCAGCCCCCAGGGGACTGAAGCTTTCTTT. It translates to CASPQGTEAFF.

This clone was picked up one time. The V and J genes are TRBV19 and TRBJ2-5, with TRBD1 matching 8 bases. J lost 4 bases, V lost 3 bases, and 7 bases had no gene match. This CDR3 is built from 15 residues. Germline loops: CDR1 LNHDA, CDR2 SQIVND (reference sequence). The CDR3 reads CASSIGQGARETQYF. CDR3 bases: TGTGCCAGTAGTATCGGCCAGGGGGCGCGAGAGACCCAGTACTTC.

The chain recombines TRBV9 with TRBJ2-2; weak D call: TRBD1 (5 bases). Germline V lookup: CDR1 SGDLS, CDR2 YYNGEE. The CDR3 has 16 residues. V lost 3 bases, J lost 0 bases, and 12 bases lay in between. Written as DNA, the CDR3 is TGTGCCAGCAGCGGAAGGCAGGGATCGAACACCGGGGAGCTGTTTTTT. Its protein is CASSGRQGSNTGELFF.

This chain uses TRBV21-1 with TRBJ2-3; TRBD1, the table's D call, lacks a check against the DNA. TRBV21-1 is listed as a pseudogene. This CDR3 is built from 17 residues. DNA for the CDR3: TGTGCCAGCAGCAAGATCGCTCGGGGACAGGGTTCAGATACGCAGTATTTT. It is translated as CASSKIARGQGSDTQYF.

This sequence joins TRBV9 and TRBJ2-3, with a possible D match to TRBD1 (5 bases). V lost 3 bases and J lost 2, with 10 bases in between. CDR3 length: 14 residues. From germline, CDR1 is SGDLS and CDR2 YYNGEE. The CDR3 sequence: CASSAQGVTDTQYF. CDR3 bases: TGTGCCAGCAGCGCACAAGGGGTCACAGATACGCAGTATTTT.

This clone was detected only once. J is TRBJ2-1 and V is TRBV11-2; 7 bases line up with TRBD2. The trim removed 0 bases at V and 7 bases at J, leaving 6 bases unmatched. This CDR3 region has 15 residues. The germline V gene encodes CDR1 SGHAT and CDR2 FQNNGV. The chain's CDR3 is CASSLDWGGKNEQFF. The CDR3 DNA sequence: TGTGCCAGCAGCTTAGATTGGGGGGGGAAAAATGAGCAGTTCTTC.